Presented here are 20 T cell receptor beta chains from one specimen sequenced in a study of cytomegalovirus exposure and HLA in healthy donors. The data were produced by immunoSEQ multiplex PCR, yet TCRdb's version contains in-frame clones alone and is incomplete. Among over 150,000 clones listed, 85% to 90% were seen once. The sample consisted of PBMCs. These receptors came from a woman aged 25 to 39 in good health and CMV-seronegative.

This chain uses TRBV5-1 with TRBJ1-2, with a possible D match to TRBD1 (5 bases). The length of the CDR3 is 17 residues. Trimming removed 2 bases at V and 0 bases at J, with 17 bases between. Germline CDR1 reads SGHRS; CDR2 reads YFSETQ. The CDR3 DNA follows: TGCGCCAGCAGCTTTAAAGAACAGGACCAAGCTAACTATGGCTACACCTTC. It encodes CASSFKEQDQANYGYTF.

The rearrangement joins TRBV29-1 to TRBJ2-1; no definite D call. Germline V gene data show CDR1 as SQVTM and CDR2 as ANQGSEA. The CDR3 sequence is 14 residues long. The ends were cut back, 3 bases at V and 0 bases at J, with 9 bases in the middle. CDR3 sequence (DNA): TGCAGCGTTGAGGGCAGGAGCTCCTACAATGAGCAGTTCTTC. This sequence encodes CSVEGRSSYNEQFF.

In nucleotides, the CDR3 is TGTGCCAGCAGCCCCCAAAGCTCCTACGAGCAGTACTTC. It codes for CASSPQSSYEQYF. The gene calls are TRBV7-9 and TRBJ2-7; D uncertain. V was clipped by 5 bases and J by 0 bases, with 8 bases between them. Germline CDR1 reads SEHNR; CDR2 reads FQNEAQ (reference sequence). This CDR3 has 13 amino acids.

The chain combines TRBV6-5 with TRBJ2-5; 8 bases map to TRBD2. V trimming: 0 bases; J trimming: 4 bases; junction bases outside the gene matches: 7. Germline loops: CDR1 MNHEY, CDR2 SVGAGI. The CDR3 is 16 amino acids. The CDR3 sequence: CASSYSTGGPLETQYF. The CDR3 nucleotides are TGTGCCAGCAGTTACTCAACGGGAGGGCCATTAGAGACCCAGTACTTC.

The genes are TRBV2 and TRBJ2-3; D is unresolved. Germline V gives CDR1 SNHLY, CDR2 FYNNEI. The CDR3 length is 15 residues. V lost 1 base and J lost 0, with 8 bases in between. Here the CDR3 reads CASSEGHSSTDTQYF. In nucleotides, the CDR3 is TGTGCCAGCAGTGAAGGACACTCTAGCACAGATACGCAGTATTTT.

There are a few counts of this clone. The V gene is TRBV27, the J gene TRBJ1-2; 9 bases map to TRBD1. The CDR3 spans 15 residues. CDR1 MNHEY and CDR2 SMNVEV come from the germline V gene (reference sequence). With 6 bases clipped from V and 5 bases from J, the junction kept 10 bases outside the gene matches. CDR3 DNA sequence: TGTGCCAGCAGCGGAGGACAGGGGAGTTTGTATGGCTACACCTTC. It is translated as CASSGGQGSLYGYTF.

This sequence joins TRBV18 and TRBJ1-2, with D possibly being TRBD1 (5 bases). The CDR3 has 13 residues. Germline V gene lookup returns CDR1 KGHSH and CDR2 LQKENI. V was shortened by 6 bases and J by 0 bases, with 8 bases between the two germline ends. CDR3 amino acids: CASSPGPNYGYTF. Here the CDR3 DNA reads TGTGCCAGCTCGCCGGGACCTAACTATGGCTACACCTTC.

The chain couples TRBV4-1 to TRBJ1-5; TRBD1 matches 7 bases. Trimming removed 4 bases from V and 2 bases from J; junction bases left unmatched: 5. Germline CDR1 reads MGHRA; CDR2 reads YSYEKL. The length of the CDR3 is 15 residues. DNA for the CDR3: TGCGCCAGCAGCCGTACTGACAGGGGCAATCAGCCCCAGCATTTT. Translation gives CASSRTDRGNQPQHF.

The rearrangement links TRBV7-2 to TRBJ2-2; tentatively, D is TRBD2 (6 bases). Germline V gene lookup returns CDR1 SGHTA and CDR2 FQGNSA. The V end was cut by 0 bases, the J end by 5 bases, with 7 bases between. The CDR3 is 14 residues long. CDR3 region: CASSLALATGELFF. The CDR3 DNA is TGTGCCAGCAGCTTAGCCCTAGCGACCGGGGAGCTGTTTTTT.

This chain links TRBV14 with TRBJ2-6; D gene ambiguous. The CDR3 runs to 17 residues. The germline V gene has CDR1 SGHDN and CDR2 FVKESK. Trimming left V 0 bases short and J 2 bases short, with 11 bases between. CDR3 sequence reads: CASSQEVGMAGANVLTF. The CDR3 DNA reads as TGTGCCAGCAGCCAAGAGGTGGGAATGGCTGGGGCCAACGTCCTGACTTTC.

The chain has TRBV5-6 and TRBJ1-1; D unresolved. Trimming shortened V by 4 bases and J by 6 bases, and 10 bases separated the two germline ends. The CDR3 runs to 12 residues. The germline gives CDR1 SGHDT, CDR2 YYEEEE. The CDR3 nucleotides are TGTGCCAGCAGCCTCTTTAGCGCTGAAGCTTTCTTT. Translated: CASSLFSAEAFF.

CDR3 sequence reads: CATSGTRPGELFF. The CDR3 DNA reads TGTGCCACCTCGGGAACGCGCCCCGGGGAGCTGTTTTTT. The rearrangement links TRBV27 to TRBJ2-2, with D maybe TRBD2 (5 bases). Trimming removed 10 bases from V and 6 bases from J, with 15 bases in between. From germline, CDR1 is MNHEY and CDR2 SMNVEV (reference sequence). The CDR3 totals 13 residues.

This clone was detected only a few times. The rearrangement joins TRBV6-6 to TRBJ2-1; D is undetermined. There are 13 residues in the CDR3. Germline CDR1 is MNHNY and CDR2 is SVGAGI (reference sequence). Trimming removed 1 base from V and 9 bases from J, with 10 bases in between. CDR3 region: CASSYLAGAEQFF. DNA of the CDR3: TGTGCCAGCAGTTACTTGGCAGGCGCTGAGCAGTTCTTC.

This chain connects TRBV28 to TRBJ2-1; TRBD1 or TRBD2 may be the D gene (5 bases each). The CDR3 is made up of 14 amino acids. The germline gives CDR1 MDHEN, CDR2 SYDVKM. Between the trimmed V and J ends, which lost 2 bases and 9 bases, there was a span of 14 bases. Here the CDR3 DNA reads TGTGCCAGCAGTTTAGCGGCCGGGACCGTTGAGCAGTTCTTC. Translating it yields CASSLAAGTVEQFF. Drawing the rest from reference TRBV28 and TRBJ2-1, the complete variable domain is DVKVTQSSRYLVKRTGEKVFLECVQDMDHENMFWYRQDPGLGLRLIYFSYDVKMKEKGDIPEGYSVSREKKERFSLILESASTNQTSMYLCASSLAAGTVEQFFGPGTRLTVL.

This chain joins TRBV6-1 and TRBJ2-7, with D perhaps TRBD2 (6 bases). The CDR3 totals 13 residues. Deletions cut 0 bases from V and 10 bases from J, with 13 bases between. CDR1 is MNHNS and CDR2 is SASEGT in the germline V gene. Written as DNA, the CDR3 is TGTGCCAGCAGTGAAGCGGCAGCGGCGGGACAGTACTTC. It yields the protein CASSEAAAAGQYF.

The chain uses TRBV5-1 and TRBJ1-1; 10 bases agree with TRBD1. The CDR3 loop spans 14 amino acids. V lost 3 bases and J lost 4; bases outside the gene matches: 3. The germline V gene encodes CDR1 SGHRS and CDR2 YFSETQ. The CDR3 region has the DNA TGCGCCAGCAGCTCGGGACAGGGGCGCACTGAAGCTTTCTTT. Its translation is CASSSGQGRTEAFF. Variable domain in full (rest from reference TRBV5-1 and TRBJ1-1): KAGVTQTPRYLIKTRGQQVTLSCSPISGHRSVSWYQQTPGQGLQFLFEYFSETQRNKGNFPGRFSGRQFSNSRSEMNVSTLELGDSALYLCASSSGQGRTEAFFGQGTRLTVV.

V gene TRBV7-9 combines with J gene TRBJ2-7; TRBD2 matches at 8 bases. The V gene end was trimmed by 4 bases and the J gene end by 4 bases; junction bases not matched to a gene: 6. CDR3 length: 14 residues. CDR1 SEHNR and CDR2 FQNEAQ come from the germline V gene (reference sequence). The CDR3 DNA is TGTGCCAGCAGCTCCGGGAGGGCAAGTTACGAGCAGTACTTC. It specifies CASSSGRASYEQYF.

This clone showed up just once. V and J are TRBV19 and TRBJ1-6; 10 nucleotides agree with TRBD1. V shed 8 bases, J shed 8 bases, and the junction held 9 bases outside the gene matches. Germline V lookup: CDR1 LNHDA, CDR2 SQIVND (reference sequence). The CDR3 has 15 residues. CDR3 protein: CASRRGTGEHSPLHF. In DNA form, the CDR3 reads TGTGCCAGTCGTCGAGGGACAGGGGAGCATTCACCCCTCCACTTT.

The rearrangement uses TRBV30 and TRBJ2-6; D gene unclear. Germline V gene sequence: CDR1 GTSNPN, CDR2 SVGIG (reference sequence). V gave up 2 bases and J gave up 2 bases, with 1 base separating them. CDR3 length: 12 amino acids. The CDR3 loop reads CAWSPGANVLTF. CDR3 nucleotide sequence: TGTGCCTGGAGTCCTGGGGCCAACGTCCTGACTTTC.

The chain couples TRBV6-1 to TRBJ1-1; D remains unclear. V was clipped by 0 bases and J by 5 bases, with 16 bases between them. The CDR3 sequence is 16 residues long. Germline-derived CDR1 and CDR2 are MNHNS and SASEGT. The CDR3 protein is CASSEAIMVRRTEAFF. CDR3 nucleotides: TGTGCCAGCAGTGAAGCGATCATGGTAAGGAGGACTGAAGCTTTCTTT.